The present T cell receptor (beta chain) was sequenced within a study of PD-1 blockade in classical Hodgkin lymphoma. General study points: Healthy donors were reported to have higher baseline TCR diversity than newly diagnosed patients. Newly diagnosed and completely responding patients shared comparable baseline diversity. Individuals who commenced nivolumab within less than 1 year of ASCT were excluded.

Sequencing used immunoSEQ multiplex PCR; TCRdb keeps in-frame clones, though not all of them. The sample has about 93,000 clones, about 77% seen once. This clone was counted a few times. Its antigen is undetermined. Regarding time point: cycle 4 day 1 (C4D1), after less than seven weeks of nivolumab. Brentuximab vedotin exposure varied, and every patient relapsed after autologous stem cell transplantation. This CDR3 is built from 15 residues. Germline V gene sequence: CDR1 SGHRS, CDR2 YFSETQ. Trimming removed 3 bases from V and 2 bases from J; junction bases left unmatched: 5. This sequence joins TRBV5-1 and TRBJ1-2, with 9 nucleotides matching TRBD1. The source is a human donor with classical Hodgkin lymphoma. The sequences come from peripheral blood mononuclear cells (PBMCs), collected before the fourth cycle of nivolumab. The CDR3 loop is CASSYDRGFNYGYTF. The CDR3 DNA is TGCGCCAGCAGCTACGACAGGGGGTTCAACTATGGCTACACCTTC.